The next 29 T cell receptor beta chains were all read from a single sample in a study of T-cell memory formation after mild COVID-19. TCRdb called the 5' RACE reads again in MiXCR, with one record for every CDR3 protein. The table lists 270,000 or so distinct CDR3 sequences, roughly 18% of them singletons. The sample taken for sequencing was PBMCs or a T cell subset sorted from them (not recorded which). The receptors come from a man between 18 and 35 years old who had mild COVID-19 (a few samples of this study predate the infection). Cell type and time point are not known.

This chain links TRBV28 with TRBJ2-2; 11 bases map to TRBD1. The CDR3 extends over 14 amino acids. Germline-derived CDR1 and CDR2 are MDHEN and SYDVKM. V was pared by 3 bases and J by 10 bases, with 4 bases of the junction left unmatched. The CDR3 DNA follows: TGTGCCAGCAGTTTGTGGACAGGGGGCGTGGAGCTGTTTTTT. Its translation: CASSLWTGGVELFF. Full variable domain (remainder filled in from reference TRBV28 and TRBJ2-2): DVKVTQSSRYLVKRTGEKVFLECVQDMDHENMFWYRQDPGLGLRLIYFSYDVKMKEKGDIPEGYSVSREKKERFSLILESASTNQTSMYLCASSLWTGGVELFFGEGSRLTVL.

This clonotype was seen a few times. The chain joins TRBV4-2 to TRBJ2-5, with TRBD2 matching over 13 bases. The CDR3 loop spans 16 amino acids. Germline CDR1 and CDR2: LGHNA and YNFKEQ. The junction had 3 bases not matched to a gene; V was cut back by 0 bases and J by 5 bases. CDR3 nucleotide sequence: TGTGCCAGCAGCCAAGAGAGGGGACTAGCGGGGGAGACCCAGTACTTC. Protein sequence: CASSQERGLAGETQYF.

The rearrangement links TRBV21-1 to TRBJ2-2; TRBD2 is the table's D call, not checked against the DNA. TRBV21-1 is assigned pseudogene status. The CDR3 runs to 17 residues. CDR3 DNA sequence: TGTGCCAGCAGCAAAACGGGCAAGGCGGGCTACACCGGGGAGCTGTTTTTT. Encoded protein: CASSKTGKAGYTGELFF.

There are many counts of this clonotype. The chain couples TRBV5-1 to TRBJ2-5; D unresolved. Between the trimmed V and J ends, which lost 4 bases and 9 bases, there was a span of 16 bases. The germline V gene has CDR1 SGHRS and CDR2 YFSETQ. The CDR3 loop spans 13 amino acids. CDR3 DNA: TGCGCCAGCAGCCTTGACGGAGCTGCGGCCCAGTACTTC. Protein: CASSLDGAAAQYF.

This clonotype was seen a few times. The chain recombines TRBV7-2 with TRBJ2-3; D possibly matches TRBD1 or TRBD2 (6 bases each). The germline V gene has CDR1 SGHTA and CDR2 FQGNSA. Trimming removed 0 bases from V and 12 bases from J, with 7 bases in between. The CDR3 consists of 11 residues. The CDR3 here is CASSLAGGQYF. The DNA of the CDR3 is TGTGCCAGCAGCTTAGCGGGGGGCCAGTATTTT.

The CDR3, as DNA: TGTGCCAGCAGCTTGGACCGGGACCCTTCCTACGAGCAGTACGTC. Translating it yields CASSLDRDPSYEQYV. The chain uses TRBV7-2 and TRBJ2-7; the D gene could be TRBD1 or TRBD2 (5 bases each). This CDR3 spans 15 amino acids. The V gene lost 3 bases and the J gene lost 1 base, with 13 bases spanning the gap. In germline, CDR1 is SGHTA, CDR2 FQGNSA.

The chain employs TRBV6-2 or TRBV6-3 and TRBJ1-4; unclear D gene. The V end was cut by 7 bases, the J end by 10 bases, with 19 bases between. Per the germline V gene, CDR1 is MNHEY and CDR2 is SVGEGT. The CDR3 runs to 14 residues. The CDR3 sequence is CASTRGGRNGKLFF. In DNA form, the CDR3 reads TGTGCCAGCACGCGCGGAGGTCGAAACGGAAAACTGTTTTTT.

This clonotype was seen a few times. This chain connects TRBV7-9 to TRBJ2-7, with a possible D match to TRBD2 (7 bases). CDR3 length equals 13 residues. Trimming removed 6 bases from V and 6 bases from J, with 15 bases in between. Germline V gene data show CDR1 as SEHNR and CDR2 as FQNEAQ (reference sequence). The CDR3 reads CASSKGGGGEQYV. The CDR3 nucleotides are TGTGCCAGCAGTAAAGGGGGGGGCGGCGAGCAGTACGTC.

The V and J genes are TRBV6-5 and TRBJ2-7; D tentatively fits TRBD1 or TRBD2 (6 bases each). The ends were cut back, 2 bases at V and 7 bases at J, with 15 bases in the middle. CDR1 is MNHEY, CDR2 SVGAGI, per germline. This CDR3 has 14 residues. This CDR3 reads CASSYGPGAREQYV. Written as DNA, the CDR3 is TGTGCCAGCAGTTACGGCCCGGGGGCGAGGGAGCAGTACGTC.

V is TRBV4-3 and J is TRBJ2-1; 13 nucleotides line up with TRBD2. The junction had 3 bases not matched to a gene; V was cut back by 4 bases and J by 3 bases. Germline-derived CDR1 and CDR2 are LGHNA and YSLEER. The CDR3 sequence is 16 residues long. The CDR3 sequence is CASSPRLAGGYNEQFF. As DNA, the CDR3 is TGCGCCAGCAGCCCTCGACTAGCGGGGGGCTACAATGAGCAGTTCTTC.

This clonotype was observed a handful of times. This chain links TRBV5-1 with TRBJ2-2; the match to TRBD1 covers 11 bases. This CDR3 is 16 amino acids long. Germline V gene lookup returns CDR1 SGHRS and CDR2 YFSETQ. With V trimmed by 2 bases and J by 7 bases, 7 bases remained unmatched. The CDR3 DNA is TGCGCCAGCAGCTTCCCGGACAGGGGGCTTGACGGGGAGCTGTTTTTT. Encoded protein: CASSFPDRGLDGELFF.

The rearrangement joins TRBV5-8 to TRBJ2-3; 9 bases are a match to TRBD2. This CDR3 comprises 16 residues. Germline V gene lookup returns CDR1 SGHTS and CDR2 YDEGEE. Trimming at V came to 1 base and at J to 0 bases, leaving 3 bases not matched to a gene. The CDR3 protein is CASSLITSGSTDTQYF. CDR3 DNA: TGTGCCAGCAGCTTGATCACTAGCGGGAGCACAGATACGCAGTATTTT. The entire variable domain, with the rest obtained from reference TRBV5-8 and TRBJ2-3, is as follows: EAGVTQSPTHLIKTRGQQATLRCSPISGHTSVYWYQQALGLGLQFLLWYDEGEERNRGNFPPRFSGRQFPNYSSELNVNALELEDSALYLCASSLITSGSTDTQYFGPGTRLTVL.

This clonotype was picked up many times. This sequence joins TRBV7-9 and TRBJ2-1; D is ambiguous. The CDR3 has 11 residues. Between the trimmed V and J ends, which lost 3 bases and 7 bases, there was a span of 4 bases. Germline assignment: CDR1 SEHNR and CDR2 FQNEAQ (reference sequence). The CDR3 DNA sequence: TGTGCCAGCAGCTTTGTTAATGAGCAGTTCTTC. It codes for CASSFVNEQFF. Complete variable domain (other parts from reference TRBV7-9 and TRBJ2-1): DTGVSQNPRHKITKRGQNVTFRCDPISEHNRLYWYRQTLGQGPEFLTYFQNEAQLEKSRLLSDRFSAERPKGSFSTLEIQRTEQGDSAMYLCASSFVNEQFFGPGTRLTVL.

This clonotype was detected ten times or more. This rearrangement joins TRBV29-1 to TRBJ2-5; TRBD2 matches 7 bases. Losses at the gene ends were 3 bases for V and 4 bases for J; bases not matched to a gene: 5. Germline V CDR1 and CDR2: SQVTM, ANQGSEA. The CDR3 spans 13 residues. The CDR3 spells CSVDNIAGETQYF. In nucleotides, the CDR3 is TGCAGCGTTGACAATATAGCGGGAGAGACCCAGTACTTC. Together with reference TRBV29-1 and TRBJ2-5, the CDR3 gives the full variable domain: SAVISQKPSRDICQRGTSLTIQCQVDSQVTMMFWYRQQPGQSLTLIATANQGSEATYESGFVIDKFPISRPNLTFSTLTVSNMSPEDSSIYLCSVDNIAGETQYFGPGTRLLVL.

The chain has TRBV7-3 and TRBJ2-2; 9 bases are shared with TRBD2. The CDR3 loop spans 16 amino acids. CDR1 and CDR2 from the germline V gene are SGHTA and FQGTGA. J gave up 4 bases and V 0 bases, and 3 bases lay outside the gene matches. CDR3 sequence: CASSLTAGGGTGELFF. DNA for the CDR3: TGTGCCAGCAGCTTAACAGCGGGGGGAGGCACCGGGGAGCTGTTTTTT.

The chain joins TRBV7-6 to TRBJ2-1; D not certain. CDR3 length: 14 amino acids. Germline V gene lookup returns CDR1 SGHVS and CDR2 FNYEAQ. Trimming took 0 bases from V and 3 from J, leaving 6 bases between them. This chain's CDR3 is CASSLAARYNEQFF. CDR3 coding DNA: TGTGCCAGCAGCTTAGCCGCCCGCTACAATGAGCAGTTCTTC.

This clonotype was observed a handful of times. The genes are TRBV4-2 and TRBJ1-1; no clear D. The CDR3 runs to 12 residues. Germline V gives CDR1 LGHNA, CDR2 YNFKEQ. Trimming took off 1 base at V and 7 bases at J, with 7 bases between the two ends. CDR3 residues: CASSQGTGEAFF. The CDR3, as DNA: TGTGCCAGCAGCCAAGGCACCGGTGAAGCTTTCTTT.

This clonotype has only a few counts. This chain uses TRBV20-1 with TRBJ2-7; 7 bases match TRBD1. This CDR3 region has 14 residues. The germline V gene encodes CDR1 DFQATT and CDR2 SNEGSKA (reference sequence). The V gene end was trimmed by 5 bases and the J gene end by 0 bases; junction bases not matched to a gene: 7. The CDR3 spells CSAPDRRNSYEQYF. The CDR3 DNA reads TGCAGTGCTCCGGACAGGAGGAACTCCTACGAGCAGTACTTC.

V and J are TRBV27 and TRBJ2-5; maybe TRBD2 (5 bases). Trimming left V 5 bases short and J 3 bases short, with 19 bases between. This CDR3 has 16 amino acids. Germline V gives CDR1 MNHEY, CDR2 SMNVEV (reference sequence). The CDR3 DNA is TGTGCCAGCAGTCCCTCGGTTTCCGCGACTAAAGAGACCCAGTACTTC. Amino acids: CASSPSVSATKETQYF.

In its sample, this clonotype was seen a few times. The chain couples TRBV4-1 to TRBJ1-2, with D possibly being TRBD1 (5 bases). V was trimmed by 0 bases and J by 4 bases, leaving 12 bases between them. The CDR3 length is 15 residues. Per the germline V gene, CDR1 is MGHRA and CDR2 is YSYEKL. The CDR3 region is CASSQERGQGYGYTF. CDR3 coding DNA: TGCGCCAGCAGCCAAGAAAGGGGCCAGGGCTATGGCTACACCTTC.

This clonotype was counted only a few times. The rearrangement joins TRBV5-1 to TRBJ2-5; the D gene is possibly TRBD2 (6 bases). This CDR3 comprises 13 residues. The V end was cut by 0 bases, the J end by 7 bases, with 10 bases between. Germline CDR1 SGHRS, CDR2 YFSETQ. CDR3 protein: CASSLGGAGTQYF. CDR3 DNA: TGCGCCAGCAGCTTGGGTGGAGCGGGGACCCAGTACTTC.

This clonotype has just a few counts. The chain uses TRBV24-1 and TRBJ2-2, with D perhaps given as TRBD1 or TRBD2 (5 bases each). The germline V gene encodes CDR1 KGHDR and CDR2 SFDVKD. The V end lost 10 bases, the J end lost 2 bases, and 13 bases lay between the germline ends. The CDR3 has 14 amino acids. The CDR3 protein is CATRRDGNTGELFF. The DNA for the CDR3 is TGTGCCACTAGACGGGACGGTAACACCGGGGAGCTGTTTTTT.

CDR3 coding DNA: TGTGCCAGCAGCCCCTTTACTAGCGGGACCTACACCGGGGAGCTGTTTTTT. Residues: CASSPFTSGTYTGELFF. The V gene is TRBV12-3 or TRBV12-4, the J gene TRBJ2-2; 10 bases line up with TRBD2. The CDR3 extends over 17 amino acids. V was clipped by 6 bases and J by 3 bases; unmatched bases: 10.

The chain is built from TRBV7-2 and TRBJ2-1; D gene unclear. V was clipped by 1 base and J by 12 bases, with 13 bases between them. The CDR3 has 13 residues. Germline CDR1 reads SGHTA; CDR2 reads FQGNSA. CDR3 sequence: CASSLGAGGRQFF. CDR3 coding DNA: TGTGCCAGCAGCTTAGGAGCCGGCGGACGGCAGTTCTTC.

There are many counts of this clonotype. This sequence joins TRBV6-5 and TRBJ2-5, with 7 positions matching TRBD1. The CDR3 consists of 15 residues. From germline, CDR1 is MNHEY and CDR2 SVGAGI. The V segment lost 2 bases and the J segment 4 bases; nucleotides outside the gene matches: 7. CDR3 region: CASSYRQGKGETQYF. Written as DNA, the CDR3 is TGTGCCAGCAGTTACCGACAGGGCAAGGGAGAGACCCAGTACTTC.

The V and J genes are TRBV7-3 and TRBJ2-5; tentative D call: TRBD2 (7 bases). Trimming took 2 bases from V and 5 from J, leaving 18 bases between them. The length of the CDR3 is 16 residues. Germline lookup yields CDR1 SGHTA and CDR2 FQGTGA. The DNA for the CDR3 is TGTGCCAGCAGCTTATCGGGGGGCGGCCTCTTGGAGACCCAGTACTTC. This encodes CASSLSGGGLLETQYF.

The chain recombines TRBV7-2 with TRBJ2-7, with 7 bases lining up with TRBD1. The germline V gene encodes CDR1 SGHTA and CDR2 FQGNSA. J was trimmed by 8 bases and V by 5 bases; bases with no gene match: 12. This CDR3 has 14 amino acids. The DNA for the CDR3 is TGTGCCAGCAGCACGCCCGGGACAGTTTTACAGCAGTACTTC. Translation gives CASSTPGTVLQQYF.

The chain has TRBV6-2 or TRBV6-3 and TRBJ2-3; 9 bases match TRBD1. V shed 6 bases, J shed 4 bases, and the junction held 5 bases outside the gene matches. The CDR3 totals 14 residues. Germline assignment: CDR1 MNHEY and CDR2 SVGEGT. The CDR3 DNA sequence: TGTGCCAGCAGCCCGGACAGGGGATCAGATACGCAGTATTTT. Translation gives CASSPDRGSDTQYF.

This clonotype was recorded a few times. This sequence joins TRBV6-5 and TRBJ2-2; weak D call: TRBD1 (6 bases). This CDR3 comprises 13 residues. The germline V and J ends were trimmed by 5 bases and 6 bases, with 10 bases remaining between them. The germline V gene encodes CDR1 MNHEY and CDR2 SVGAGI. DNA of the CDR3: TGTGCCAGCAGTAACAGGGTTGCCGGGGAGCTGTTTTTT. It codes for CASSNRVAGELFF.